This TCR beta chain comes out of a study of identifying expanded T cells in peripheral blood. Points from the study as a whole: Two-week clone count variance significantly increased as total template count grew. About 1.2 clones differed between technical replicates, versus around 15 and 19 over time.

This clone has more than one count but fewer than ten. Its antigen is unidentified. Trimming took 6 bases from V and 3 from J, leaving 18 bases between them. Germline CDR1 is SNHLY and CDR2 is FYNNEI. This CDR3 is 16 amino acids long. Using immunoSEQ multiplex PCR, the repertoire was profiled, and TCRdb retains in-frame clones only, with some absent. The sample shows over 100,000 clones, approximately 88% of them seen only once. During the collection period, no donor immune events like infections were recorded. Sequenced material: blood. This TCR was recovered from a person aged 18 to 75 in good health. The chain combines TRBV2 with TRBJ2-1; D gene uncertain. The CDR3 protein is CASRATLALYYNEQFF. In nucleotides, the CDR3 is TGTGCCAGCAGAGCGACCTTGGCGCTTTACTACAATGAGCAGTTCTTC.